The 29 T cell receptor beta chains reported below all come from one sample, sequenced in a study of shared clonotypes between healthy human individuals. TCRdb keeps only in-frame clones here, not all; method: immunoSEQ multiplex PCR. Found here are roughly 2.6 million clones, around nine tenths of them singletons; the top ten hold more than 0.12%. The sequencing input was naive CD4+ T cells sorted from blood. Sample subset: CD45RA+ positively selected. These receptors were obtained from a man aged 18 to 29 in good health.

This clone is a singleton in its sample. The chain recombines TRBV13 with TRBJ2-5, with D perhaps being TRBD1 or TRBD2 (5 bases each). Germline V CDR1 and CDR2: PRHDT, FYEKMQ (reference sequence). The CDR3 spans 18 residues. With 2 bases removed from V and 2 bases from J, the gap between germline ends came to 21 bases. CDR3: CASSLILRRGVGQETQYF. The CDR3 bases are TGTGCCAGCAGCTTAATTCTCCGGAGAGGGGTCGGGCAAGAGACCCAGTACTTC.

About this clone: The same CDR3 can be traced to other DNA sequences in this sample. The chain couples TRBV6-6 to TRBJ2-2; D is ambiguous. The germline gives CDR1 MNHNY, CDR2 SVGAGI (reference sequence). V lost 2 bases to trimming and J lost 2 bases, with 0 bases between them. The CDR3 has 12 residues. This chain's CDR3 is CASSYNTGELFF. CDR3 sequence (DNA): TGTGCCAGCAGTTACAACACCGGGGAGCTGTTTTTT.

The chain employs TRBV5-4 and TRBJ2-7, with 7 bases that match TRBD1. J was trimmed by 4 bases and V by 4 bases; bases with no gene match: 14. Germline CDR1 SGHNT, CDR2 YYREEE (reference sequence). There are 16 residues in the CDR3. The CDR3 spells CASSRPEDRSTYEQYF. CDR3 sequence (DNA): TGTGCCAGCAGCCGCCCCGAGGACAGGAGTACTTACGAGCAGTACTTC.

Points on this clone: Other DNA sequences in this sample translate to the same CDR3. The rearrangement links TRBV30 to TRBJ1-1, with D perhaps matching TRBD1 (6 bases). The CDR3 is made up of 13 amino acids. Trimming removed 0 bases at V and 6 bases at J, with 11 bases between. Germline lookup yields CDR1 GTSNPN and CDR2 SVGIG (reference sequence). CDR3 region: CAWSVRRGAEAFF. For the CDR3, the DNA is TGTGCCTGGAGTGTCCGCAGGGGCGCTGAAGCTTTCTTT. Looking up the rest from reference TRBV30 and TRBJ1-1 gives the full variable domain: SQTIHQWPATLVQPVGSPLSLECTVEGTSNPNLYWYRQAAGRGLQLLFYSVGIGQISSEVPQNLSASRPQDRQFILSSKKLLLSDSGFYLCAWSVRRGAEAFFGQGTRLTVV.

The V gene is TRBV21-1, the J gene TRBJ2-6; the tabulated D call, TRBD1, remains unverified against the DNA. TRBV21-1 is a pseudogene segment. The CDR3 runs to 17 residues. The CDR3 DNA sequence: TGTGCCAATATAGAACAGGGAGCTTGTCGCGGGGCCAACGTCCTGACTTTC. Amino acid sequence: CANIEQGACRGANVLTF.

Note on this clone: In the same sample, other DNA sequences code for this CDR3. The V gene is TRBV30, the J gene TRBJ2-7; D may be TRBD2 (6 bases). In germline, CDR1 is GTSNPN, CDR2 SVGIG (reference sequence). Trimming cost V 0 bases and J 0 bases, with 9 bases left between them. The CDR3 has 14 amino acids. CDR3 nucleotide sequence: TGTGCCTGGAGTGTATTAGCGGCCTCCTACGAGCAGTACTTC. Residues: CAWSVLAASYEQYF.

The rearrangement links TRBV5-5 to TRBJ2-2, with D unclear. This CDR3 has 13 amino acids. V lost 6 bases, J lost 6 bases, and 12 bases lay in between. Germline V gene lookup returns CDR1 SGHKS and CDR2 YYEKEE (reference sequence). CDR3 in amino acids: CASIPRVAGELFF. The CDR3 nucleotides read TGTGCCAGCATCCCCCGGGTAGCCGGGGAGCTGTTTTTT.

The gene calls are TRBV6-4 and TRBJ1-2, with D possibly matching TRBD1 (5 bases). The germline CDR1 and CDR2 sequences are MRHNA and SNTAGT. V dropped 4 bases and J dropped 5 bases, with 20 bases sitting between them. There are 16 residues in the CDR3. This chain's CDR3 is CASSGGRIAYPYGYTF. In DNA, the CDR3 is TGTGCCAGCAGTGGGGGCAGGATAGCCTACCCTTATGGCTACACCTTC.

The CDR3 sequence is CASSTSVSEASYNEQFF. The CDR3 DNA follows: TGTGCCAGTAGTACGTCCGTAAGCGAAGCTTCCTACAATGAGCAGTTCTTC. This chain uses TRBV19 with TRBJ2-1, with D unclear. In germline, CDR1 is LNHDA, CDR2 SQIVND (reference sequence). V was shortened by 4 bases and J by 1 base, with 17 bases between the two germline ends. The CDR3 loop spans 17 amino acids.

The CDR3 sequence is CASSLERGGQPQHF. The CDR3 coding sequence is TGCGCCAGCAGCTTGGAACGGGGTGGTCAGCCCCAGCATTTT. V and J are TRBV5-1 and TRBJ1-5; D unclear. V was trimmed by 0 bases and J by 6 bases, leaving 10 bases between them. The germline gives CDR1 SGHRS, CDR2 YFSETQ. The CDR3 length is 14 residues. The variable domain in full, completed from reference TRBV5-1 and TRBJ1-5, reads KAGVTQTPRYLIKTRGQQVTLSCSPISGHRSVSWYQQTPGQGLQFLFEYFSETQRNKGNFPGRFSGRQFSNSRSEMNVSTLELGDSALYLCASSLERGGQPQHFGDGTRLSIL.

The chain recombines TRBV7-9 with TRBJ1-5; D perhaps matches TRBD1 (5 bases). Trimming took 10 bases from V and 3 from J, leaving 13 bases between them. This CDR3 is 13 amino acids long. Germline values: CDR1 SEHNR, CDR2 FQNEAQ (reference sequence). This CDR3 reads CATEGQNNQPQHF. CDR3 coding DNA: TGTGCCACCGAGGGGCAGAACAATCAGCCCCAGCATTTT. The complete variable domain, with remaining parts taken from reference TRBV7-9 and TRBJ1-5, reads DTGVSQNPRHKITKRGQNVTFRCDPISEHNRLYWYRQTLGQGPEFLTYFQNEAQLEKSRLLSDRFSAERPKGSFSTLEIQRTEQGDSAMYLCATEGQNNQPQHFGDGTRLSIL.

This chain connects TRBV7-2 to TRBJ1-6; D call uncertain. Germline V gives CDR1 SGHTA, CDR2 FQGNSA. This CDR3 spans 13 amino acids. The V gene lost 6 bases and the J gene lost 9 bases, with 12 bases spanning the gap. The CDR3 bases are TGTGCCAGCAGAGAAATGGGAAGTTCACCCCTCCACTTT. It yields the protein CASREMGSSPLHF. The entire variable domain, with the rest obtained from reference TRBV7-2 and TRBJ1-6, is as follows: GAGVSQSPSNKVTEKGKDVELRCDPISGHTALYWYRQSLGQGLEFLIYFQGNSAPDKSGLPSDRFSAERTGGSVSTLTIQRTQQEDSAVYLCASREMGSSPLHFGNGTRLTVT.

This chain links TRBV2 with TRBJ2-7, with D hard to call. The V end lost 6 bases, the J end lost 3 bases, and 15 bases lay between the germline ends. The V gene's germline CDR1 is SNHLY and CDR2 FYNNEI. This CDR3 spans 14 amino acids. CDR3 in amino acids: CASSARGPLYEQYF. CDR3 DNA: TGTGCCAGCAGCGCCCGTGGGCCTCTCTACGAGCAGTACTTC.

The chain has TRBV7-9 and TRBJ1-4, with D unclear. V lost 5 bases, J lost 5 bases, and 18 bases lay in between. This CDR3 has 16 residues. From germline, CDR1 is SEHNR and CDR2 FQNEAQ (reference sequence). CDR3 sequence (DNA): TGTGCCAGCAGCCACCCCCCGGGTTCACTAAATGAAAAACTGTTTTTT. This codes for CASSHPPGSLNEKLFF.

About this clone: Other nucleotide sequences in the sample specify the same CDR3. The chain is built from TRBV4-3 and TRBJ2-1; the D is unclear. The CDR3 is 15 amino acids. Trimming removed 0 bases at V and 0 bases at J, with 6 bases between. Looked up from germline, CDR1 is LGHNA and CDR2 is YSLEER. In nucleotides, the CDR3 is TGCGCCAGCAGCCAAGAATCGAGCTCCTACAATGAGCAGTTCTTC. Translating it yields CASSQESSSYNEQFF.

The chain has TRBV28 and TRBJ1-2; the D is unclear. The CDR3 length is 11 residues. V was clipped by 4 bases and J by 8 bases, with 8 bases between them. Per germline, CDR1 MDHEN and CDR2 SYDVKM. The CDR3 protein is CASSSARGYTF. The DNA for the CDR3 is TGTGCCAGCAGTTCGGCTAGAGGCTACACCTTC.

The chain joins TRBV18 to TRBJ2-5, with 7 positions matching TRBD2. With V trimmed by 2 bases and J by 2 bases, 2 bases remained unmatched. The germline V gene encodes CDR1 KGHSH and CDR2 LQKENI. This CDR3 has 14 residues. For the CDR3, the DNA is TGTGCCAGCTCACCAGGGACTAAGCAAGAGACCCAGTACTTC. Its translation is CASSPGTKQETQYF. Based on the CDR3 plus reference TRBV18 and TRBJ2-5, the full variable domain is NAGVMQNPRHLVRRRGQEARLRCSPMKGHSHVYWYRQLPEEGLKFMVYLQKENIIDESGMPKERFSAEFPKEGPSILRIQQVVRGDSAAYFCASSPGTKQETQYFGPGTRLLVL.

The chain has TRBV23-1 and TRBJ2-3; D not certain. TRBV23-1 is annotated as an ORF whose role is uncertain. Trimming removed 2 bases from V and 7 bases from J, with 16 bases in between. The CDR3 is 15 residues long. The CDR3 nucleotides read TGCGCCAGCAGTCAAGTGGCAGGTCGACCGAATACGCAGTATTTT. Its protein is CASSQVAGRPNTQYF.

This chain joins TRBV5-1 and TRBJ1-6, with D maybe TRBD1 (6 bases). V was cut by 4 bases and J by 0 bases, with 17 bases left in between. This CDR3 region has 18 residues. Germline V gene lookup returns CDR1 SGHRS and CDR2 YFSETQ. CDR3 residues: CASSPGVQGSSYNSPLHF. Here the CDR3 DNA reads TGCGCCAGCAGCCCGGGGGTACAGGGAAGCTCCTATAATTCACCCCTCCACTTT.

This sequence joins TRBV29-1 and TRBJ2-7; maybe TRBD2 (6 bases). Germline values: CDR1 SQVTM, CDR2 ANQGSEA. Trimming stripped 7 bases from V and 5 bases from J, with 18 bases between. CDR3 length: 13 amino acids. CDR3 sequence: CSGGGAGRNEQYF. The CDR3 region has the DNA TGCAGCGGGGGCGGGGCAGGGCGGAACGAGCAGTACTTC.

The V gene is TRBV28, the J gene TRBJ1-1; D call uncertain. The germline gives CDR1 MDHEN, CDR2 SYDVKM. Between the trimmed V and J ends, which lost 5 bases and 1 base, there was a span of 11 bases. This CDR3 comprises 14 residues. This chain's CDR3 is CASSLQPENTEAFF. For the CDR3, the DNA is TGTGCCAGCAGTCTACAGCCAGAGAACACTGAAGCTTTCTTT.

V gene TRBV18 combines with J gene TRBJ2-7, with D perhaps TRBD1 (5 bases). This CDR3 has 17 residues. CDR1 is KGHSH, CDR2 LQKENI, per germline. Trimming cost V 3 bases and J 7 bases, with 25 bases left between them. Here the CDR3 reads CASSPFVGAGLKSEQYF. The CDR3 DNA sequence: TGTGCCAGCTCACCTTTCGTTGGGGCAGGGCTGAAATCGGAGCAGTACTTC.

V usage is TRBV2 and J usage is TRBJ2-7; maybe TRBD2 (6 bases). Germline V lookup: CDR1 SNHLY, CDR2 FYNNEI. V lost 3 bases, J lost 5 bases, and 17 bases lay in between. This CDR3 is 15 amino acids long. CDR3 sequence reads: CASSDEDWRGDEQYF. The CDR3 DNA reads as TGTGCCAGCAGTGACGAGGACTGGCGGGGCGACGAGCAGTACTTC.

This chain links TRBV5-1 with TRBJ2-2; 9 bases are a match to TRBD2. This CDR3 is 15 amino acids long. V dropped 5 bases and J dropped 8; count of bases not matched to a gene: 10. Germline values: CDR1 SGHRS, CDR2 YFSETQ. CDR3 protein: CASRSASGVIGELFF. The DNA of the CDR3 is TGCGCCAGCAGATCCGCTAGCGGGGTTATTGGGGAGCTGTTTTTT.

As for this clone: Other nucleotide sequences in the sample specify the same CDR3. The CDR3 spells CAISETGALETQYF. The CDR3 DNA reads TGTGCCATCAGTGAGACAGGGGCGCTGGAGACCCAGTACTTC. V is TRBV10-3 and J is TRBJ2-5; 7 bases fit TRBD1. Trimming at V came to 2 bases and at J to 5 bases, leaving 5 bases not matched to a gene. Looked up from germline, CDR1 is ENHRY and CDR2 is SYGVKD. The CDR3 extends over 14 amino acids.

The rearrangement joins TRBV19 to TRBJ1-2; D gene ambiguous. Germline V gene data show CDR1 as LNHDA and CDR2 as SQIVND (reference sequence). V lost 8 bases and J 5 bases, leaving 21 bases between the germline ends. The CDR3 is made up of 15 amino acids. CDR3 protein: CASEAGSTGDYGYTF. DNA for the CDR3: TGTGCCAGTGAGGCGGGTAGCACGGGTGATTATGGCTACACCTTC.

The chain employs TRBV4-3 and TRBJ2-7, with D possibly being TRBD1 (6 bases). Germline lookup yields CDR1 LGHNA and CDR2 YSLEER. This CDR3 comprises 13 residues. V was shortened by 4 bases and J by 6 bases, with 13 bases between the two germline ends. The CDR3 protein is CASSLTGFGEQYF. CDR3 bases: TGCGCCAGCAGCCTTACAGGGTTTGGCGAGCAGTACTTC.

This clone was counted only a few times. The CDR3 region has the DNA TGTGCCAGCAGCTTATTTACAGGGAATAATTCACCCCTCCACTTT. This codes for CASSLFTGNNSPLHF. The V call is TRBV7-9, the J call TRBJ1-6; possible D gene TRBD1, 6 bases. CDR1 and CDR2 (germline): SEHNR, FQNEAQ (reference sequence). V was clipped by 2 bases and J by 5 bases, with 10 bases between them. The CDR3 length is 15 residues.

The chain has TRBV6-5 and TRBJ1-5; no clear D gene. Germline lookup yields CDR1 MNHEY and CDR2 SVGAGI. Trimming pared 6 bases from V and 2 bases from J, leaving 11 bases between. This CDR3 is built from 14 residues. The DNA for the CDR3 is TGTGCCAGCAGCCTGAAATTGGGCAATCAGCCCCAGCATTTT. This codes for CASSLKLGNQPQHF.